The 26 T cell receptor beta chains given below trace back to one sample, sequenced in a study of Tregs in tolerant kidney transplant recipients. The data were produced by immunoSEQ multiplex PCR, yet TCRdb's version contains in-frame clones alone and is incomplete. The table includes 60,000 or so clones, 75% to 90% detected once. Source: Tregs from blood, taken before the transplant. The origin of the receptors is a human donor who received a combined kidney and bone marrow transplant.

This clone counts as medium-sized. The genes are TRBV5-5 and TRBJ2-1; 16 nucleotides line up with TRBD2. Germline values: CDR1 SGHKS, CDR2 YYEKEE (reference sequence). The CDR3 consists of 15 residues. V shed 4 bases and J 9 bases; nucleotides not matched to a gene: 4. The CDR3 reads CASSRGLAGGGEQFF. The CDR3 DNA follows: TGTGCCAGCAGCCGGGGACTAGCGGGAGGGGGTGAGCAGTTCTTC.

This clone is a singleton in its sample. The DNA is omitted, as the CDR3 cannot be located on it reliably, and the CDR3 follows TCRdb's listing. CDR3 protein: CASSNIRVGQGTEARETQYF. The V gene is TRBV21-1, the J gene TRBJ2-5; TRBD1 is taken as the D call from the table, unchecked against the DNA. TRBV21-1 is listed as a pseudogene. The CDR3 spans 20 residues, counting both ends.

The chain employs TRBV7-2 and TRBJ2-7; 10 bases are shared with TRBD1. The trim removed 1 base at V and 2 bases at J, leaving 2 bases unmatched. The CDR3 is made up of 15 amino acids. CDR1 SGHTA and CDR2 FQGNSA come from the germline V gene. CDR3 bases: TGTGCCAGCAGCTTAGTCGGGACAGGGGCCTACGAGCAGTACTTC. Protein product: CASSLVGTGAYEQYF.

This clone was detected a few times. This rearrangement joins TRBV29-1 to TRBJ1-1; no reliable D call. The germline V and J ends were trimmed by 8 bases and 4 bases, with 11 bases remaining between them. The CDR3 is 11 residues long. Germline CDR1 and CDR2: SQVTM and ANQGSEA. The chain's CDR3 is CSYLGGTEAFF. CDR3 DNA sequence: TGCAGCTACCTGGGCGGCACTGAAGCTTTCTTT. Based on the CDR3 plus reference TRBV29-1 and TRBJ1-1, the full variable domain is SAVISQKPSRDICQRGTSLTIQCQVDSQVTMMFWYRQQPGQSLTLIATANQGSEATYESGFVIDKFPISRPNLTFSTLTVSNMSPEDSSIYLCSYLGGTEAFFGQGTRLTVV.

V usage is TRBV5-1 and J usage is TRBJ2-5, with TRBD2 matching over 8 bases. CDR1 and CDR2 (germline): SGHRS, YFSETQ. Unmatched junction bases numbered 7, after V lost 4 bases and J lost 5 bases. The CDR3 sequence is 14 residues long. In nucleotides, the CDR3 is TGCGCCAGCAGCGACGGGGGGGCTTGGGAGACCCAGTACTTC. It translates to CASSDGGAWETQYF. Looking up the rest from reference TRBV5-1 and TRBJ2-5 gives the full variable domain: KAGVTQTPRYLIKTRGQQVTLSCSPISGHRSVSWYQQTPGQGLQFLFEYFSETQRNKGNFPGRFSGRQFSNSRSEMNVSTLELGDSALYLCASSDGGAWETQYFGPGTRLLVL.

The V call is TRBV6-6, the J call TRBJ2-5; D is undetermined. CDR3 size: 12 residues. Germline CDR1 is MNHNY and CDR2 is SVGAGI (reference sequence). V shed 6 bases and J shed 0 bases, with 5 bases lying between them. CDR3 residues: CASSGYQETQYF. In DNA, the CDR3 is TGTGCCAGCAGCGGGTACCAAGAGACCCAGTACTTC.

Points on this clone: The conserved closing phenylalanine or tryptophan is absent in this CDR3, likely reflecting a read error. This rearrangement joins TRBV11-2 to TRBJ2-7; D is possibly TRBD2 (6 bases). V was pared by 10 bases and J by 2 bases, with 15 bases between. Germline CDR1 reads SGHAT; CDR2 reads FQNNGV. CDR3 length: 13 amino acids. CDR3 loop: CAIQAEGAYEQYS. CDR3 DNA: TGTGCCATACAAGCGGAGGGAGCCTACGAGCAGTACTCC.

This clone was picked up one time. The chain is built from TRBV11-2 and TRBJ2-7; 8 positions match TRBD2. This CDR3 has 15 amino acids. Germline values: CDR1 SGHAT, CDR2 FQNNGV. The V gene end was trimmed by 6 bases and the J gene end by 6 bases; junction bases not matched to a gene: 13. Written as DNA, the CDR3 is TGTGCCAGCAGGGACCTCGGGGGGGGATGCGCCGAGCAGTACTTC. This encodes CASRDLGGGCAEQYF. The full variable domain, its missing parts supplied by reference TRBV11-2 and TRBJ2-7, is EAGVAQSPRYKIIEKRQSVAFWCNPISGHATLYWYQQILGQGPKLLIQFQNNGVVDDSQLPKDRFSAERLKGVDSTLKIQPAKLEDSAVYLCASRDLGGGCAEQYFGPGTRLTVT.

The CDR3 bases are TGCGCCAGCAGCTTGACAGGGGCCTACGAGCAGTACTTC. Its protein product is CASSLTGAYEQYF. V gene TRBV5-1 combines with J gene TRBJ2-5; TRBD1 matches 7 bases. The J call is in doubt because the DNA end fits TRBJ2-7 better. Germline CDR1 reads SGHRS; CDR2 reads YFSETQ. The CDR3 is 13 amino acids.

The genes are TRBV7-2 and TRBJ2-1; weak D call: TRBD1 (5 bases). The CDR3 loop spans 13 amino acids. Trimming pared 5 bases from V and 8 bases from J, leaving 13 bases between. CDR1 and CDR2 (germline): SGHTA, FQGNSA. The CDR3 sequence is CASSPGPSDEQFF. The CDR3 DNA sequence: TGTGCCAGCAGCCCAGGGCCGTCGGATGAGCAGTTCTTC.

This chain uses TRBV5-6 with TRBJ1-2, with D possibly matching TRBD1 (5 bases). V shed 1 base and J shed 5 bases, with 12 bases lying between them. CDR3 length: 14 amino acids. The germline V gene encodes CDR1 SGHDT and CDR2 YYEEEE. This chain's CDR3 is CASSLLVRGYGYTF. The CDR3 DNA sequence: TGTGCCAGCAGCTTGTTGGTACGGGGGTATGGCTACACCTTC.

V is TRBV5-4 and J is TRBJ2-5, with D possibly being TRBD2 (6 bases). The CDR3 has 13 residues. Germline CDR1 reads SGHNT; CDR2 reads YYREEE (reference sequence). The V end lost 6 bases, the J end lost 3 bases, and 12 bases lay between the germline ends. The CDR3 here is CASKRAVEETQYF. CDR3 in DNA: TGTGCCAGCAAGCGGGCAGTAGAAGAGACCCAGTACTTC.

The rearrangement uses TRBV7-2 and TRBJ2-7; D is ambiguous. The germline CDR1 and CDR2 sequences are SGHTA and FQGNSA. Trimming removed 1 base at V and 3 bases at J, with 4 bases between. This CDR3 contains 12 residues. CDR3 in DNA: TGTGCCAGCAGCTTAGGTTTCTACGAGCAGTACTTC. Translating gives CASSLGFYEQYF.

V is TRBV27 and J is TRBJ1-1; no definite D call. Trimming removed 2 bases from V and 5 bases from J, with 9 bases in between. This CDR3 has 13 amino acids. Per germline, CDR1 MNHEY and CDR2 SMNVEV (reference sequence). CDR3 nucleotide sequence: TGTGCCAGCAGTTTAGAGTGGGCGACTGAAGCTTTCTTT. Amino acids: CASSLEWATEAFF.

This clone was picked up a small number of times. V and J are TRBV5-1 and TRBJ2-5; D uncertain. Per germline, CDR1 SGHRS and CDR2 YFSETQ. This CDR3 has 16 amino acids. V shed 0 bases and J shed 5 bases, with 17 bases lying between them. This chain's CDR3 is CASSLGALPGLETQYF. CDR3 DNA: TGCGCCAGCAGCTTGGGGGCCCTCCCGGGCTTGGAGACCCAGTACTTC.

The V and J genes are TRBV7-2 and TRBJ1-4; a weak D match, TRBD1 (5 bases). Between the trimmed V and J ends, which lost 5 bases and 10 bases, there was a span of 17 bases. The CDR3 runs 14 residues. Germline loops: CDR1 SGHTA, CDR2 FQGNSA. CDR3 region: CASSSGTGGVKLFF. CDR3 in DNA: TGTGCCAGCAGCAGCGGGACCGGCGGAGTAAAACTGTTTTTT.

The chain's CDR3 is CASSLGVRRLNEKLFF. The CDR3 DNA reads TGTGCCAGCAGCTTAGGTGTACGACGGCTTAATGAAAAACTGTTTTTT. The gene calls are TRBV7-6 and TRBJ1-4; D unclear. The germline V gene has CDR1 SGHVS and CDR2 FNYEAQ. The germline V and J ends were trimmed by 1 base and 4 bases, with 13 bases remaining between them. CDR3 length: 16 residues. Drawing the rest from reference TRBV7-6 and TRBJ1-4, the complete variable domain is GAGVSQSPRYKVTKRGQDVALRCDPISGHVSLYWYRQALGQGPEFLTYFNYEAQQDKSGLPNDRFSAERPEGSISTLTIQRTEQRDSAMYRCASSLGVRRLNEKLFFGSGTQLSVL.

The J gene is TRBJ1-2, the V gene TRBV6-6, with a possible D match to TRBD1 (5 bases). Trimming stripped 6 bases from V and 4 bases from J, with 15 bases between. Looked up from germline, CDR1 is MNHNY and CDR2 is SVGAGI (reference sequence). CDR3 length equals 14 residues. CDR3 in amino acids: CASRRDGQTYGYTF. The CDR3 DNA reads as TGTGCCAGCAGAAGGGACGGACAAACCTATGGCTACACCTTC.

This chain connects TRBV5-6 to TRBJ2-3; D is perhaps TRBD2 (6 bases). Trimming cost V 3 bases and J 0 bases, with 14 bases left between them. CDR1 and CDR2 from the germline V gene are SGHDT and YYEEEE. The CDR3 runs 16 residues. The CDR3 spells CASSSTLAASTDTQYF. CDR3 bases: TGTGCCAGCAGCTCAACCTTAGCGGCTAGCACAGATACGCAGTATTTT.

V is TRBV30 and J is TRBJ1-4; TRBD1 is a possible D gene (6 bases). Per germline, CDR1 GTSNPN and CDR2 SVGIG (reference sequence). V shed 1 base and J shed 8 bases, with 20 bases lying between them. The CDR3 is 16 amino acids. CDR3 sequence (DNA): TGTGCCTGGAGTGGGGGAACAGGGTCAATAGGGGAAAAACTGTTTTTT. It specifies CAWSGGTGSIGEKLFF.

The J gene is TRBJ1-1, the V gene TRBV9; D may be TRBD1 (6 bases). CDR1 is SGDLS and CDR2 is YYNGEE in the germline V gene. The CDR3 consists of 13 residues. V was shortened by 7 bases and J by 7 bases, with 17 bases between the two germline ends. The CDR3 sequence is CASADRRGGEAFF. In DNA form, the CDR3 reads TGTGCCAGCGCGGACAGAAGGGGCGGTGAAGCTTTCTTT.

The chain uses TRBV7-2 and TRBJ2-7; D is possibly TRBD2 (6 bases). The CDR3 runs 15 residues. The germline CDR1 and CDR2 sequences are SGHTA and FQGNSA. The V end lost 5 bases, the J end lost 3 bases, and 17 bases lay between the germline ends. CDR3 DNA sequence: TGTGCCAGCAGCCATGTTCCAGGAGGGGTCTACGAGCAGTACTTC. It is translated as CASSHVPGGVYEQYF. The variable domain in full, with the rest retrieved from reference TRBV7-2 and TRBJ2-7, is GAGVSQSPSNKVTEKGKDVELRCDPISGHTALYWYRQSLGQGLEFLIYFQGNSAPDKSGLPSDRFSAERTGGSVSTLTIQRTQQEDSAVYLCASSHVPGGVYEQYFGPGTRLTVT.

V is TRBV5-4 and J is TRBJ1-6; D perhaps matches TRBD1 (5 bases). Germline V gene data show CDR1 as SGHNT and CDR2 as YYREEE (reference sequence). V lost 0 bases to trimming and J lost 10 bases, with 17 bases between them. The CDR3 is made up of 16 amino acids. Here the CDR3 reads CASSLASGRGSSPLHF. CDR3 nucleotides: TGTGCCAGCAGCTTGGCCTCGGGACGGGGATCCTCACCCCTCCACTTT.

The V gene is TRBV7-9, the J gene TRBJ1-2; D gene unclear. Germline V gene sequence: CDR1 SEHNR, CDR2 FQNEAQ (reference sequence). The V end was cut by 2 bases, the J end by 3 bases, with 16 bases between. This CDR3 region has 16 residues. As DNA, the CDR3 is TGTGCCAGCAGCTTAAAGTACGTCAGTGAGGACTATGGCTACACCTTC. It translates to CASSLKYVSEDYGYTF.

CDR3 nucleotide sequence: TGCGCCAGCAGCCAAGGAGGGGGCCGTAATGAAAAACTGTTTTTT. This sequence encodes CASSQGGGRNEKLFF. The chain joins TRBV4-1 to TRBJ1-4; 7 nucleotides line up with TRBD1. V dropped 1 base and J dropped 4; count of bases not matched to a gene: 3. Germline V CDR1 and CDR2: MGHRA, YSYEKL. This CDR3 is built from 15 residues.

Here the CDR3 DNA reads TGTGCCTGGAGTGTACGGACAGTTAGCTCTGGAAACACCATATATTTT. It encodes CAWSVRTVSSGNTIYF. V usage is TRBV30 and J usage is TRBJ1-3, with D possibly being TRBD1 (6 bases). The CDR3 consists of 16 residues. V was clipped by 0 bases and J by 0 bases, with 12 bases between them. Germline CDR1 GTSNPN, CDR2 SVGIG (reference sequence).